Shown below are 7 T cell receptor beta chains from a single sample sequenced in a study of tumor-infiltrating lymphocytes in primary liver carcinoma. With a constant-region primer, TCR beta cDNA was made from approximately 450 ng of total RNA. What produced the TCR beta libraries was three nested multiplex PCR rounds using slightly modified ARM-PCR. PCR rounds one and two used TRBV1-TRBV30 forward primers with a C-beta reverse primer for roughly 9 cycles each. MiXCR was run by TCRdb on the multiplex PCR reads, yielding one entry per CDR3 protein. The table has fewer than 350,000 distinct CDR3 sequences, 65% seen once. Germline DNA was extracted too, while blood RNA derived from unsorted whole blood. Specimen: peripheral blood. These receptors all stem from a man between 40 and 49 years old with primary liver carcinoma and hepatitis B virus infection.

For this clonotype: The final CDR3 position lacks the conserved phenylalanine or tryptophan, pointing to a likely read error. This chain uses TRBV4-3 with TRBJ2-7, with TRBD2 matching over 9 bases. J gave up 4 bases and V 0 bases, and 4 bases lay outside the gene matches. This CDR3 is 15 amino acids long. CDR1 is LGHNA and CDR2 is YSLEER in the germline V gene. In DNA form, the CDR3 reads TGCGCCAGCAGCCAAGATGGCGGGAGGGTATACGAGCAGTACCTC. It is translated as CASSQDGGRVYEQYL.

This clonotype has ten or more counts. V is TRBV4-3 and J is TRBJ2-1, with 8 bases fitting TRBD1. V lost 0 bases and J lost 4; bases outside the gene matches: 2. This CDR3 contains 15 residues. The germline V gene has CDR1 LGHNA and CDR2 YSLEER. CDR3: CASSQEGTGYNEQFF. The DNA of the CDR3 is TGCGCCAGCAGCCAAGAAGGGACAGGTTACAATGAGCAGTTCTTC.

A note on this clonotype: Being one base from a much bigger clone, this may be a read error. J is TRBJ2-3 and V is TRBV4-2, with D possibly matching TRBD1 (6 bases). The CDR3 contains 15 residues. The V end was cut by 8 bases, the J end by 5 bases, with 20 bases between. Germline CDR1 LGHNA, CDR2 YNFKEQ. CDR3 sequence: CASCLRQASEDTQYF. CDR3 nucleotide sequence: TGTGCCAGCTGTCTAAGACAGGCCAGTGAAGATACGCAGTATTTT.

The genes are TRBV6-2 or TRBV6-3 and TRBJ2-5; D is unclear. Trimming pared 7 bases from V and 8 bases from J, leaving 23 bases between. From germline, CDR1 is MNHEY and CDR2 SVGEGT. The CDR3 extends over 15 amino acids. The chain's CDR3 is CASTHSPSVQDTQYF. CDR3 nucleotides: TGTGCCAGCACTCACAGCCCCTCGGTTCAGGATACCCAGTACTTC.

Remarks on this clonotype: A much more abundant neighbour one base away suggests this may be a read error. This chain links TRBV11-2 with TRBJ1-5, with no clear D. This CDR3 has 14 amino acids. The V gene lost 7 bases and the J gene lost 3 bases, with 13 bases spanning the gap. Germline loops: CDR1 SGHAT, CDR2 FQNNGV. CDR3 region: CASNFGLANQPQHF. The CDR3 DNA reads TGTGCCAGCAACTTCGGACTCGCCAATCAGCCCCAGCATTTT.

Regarding this clonotype: A single base separates this from a much larger clone, so it may be a read error. The chain employs TRBV6-5 and TRBJ2-7; D is possibly TRBD1 or TRBD2 (5 bases each). The CDR3 runs 14 residues. In germline, CDR1 is MNHEY, CDR2 SVGAGI. Trimming cost V 7 bases and J 0 bases, with 13 bases left between them. The CDR3 coding sequence is TGTGCCAGCATCCTCCGGGGCAGCTCCTACGAGCAGTACTTC. Translated: CASILRGSSYEQYF.

This chain links TRBV24-1 with TRBJ2-1; TRBD2 matches 7 bases. The V segment lost 5 bases and the J segment 6 bases; nucleotides outside the gene matches: 6. The CDR3 length is 14 residues. The V gene's germline CDR1 is KGHDR and CDR2 SFDVKD. CDR3 sequence reads: CATSGLGGSNEQFF. The CDR3 DNA sequence: TGTGCCACCAGTGGGCTCGGCGGGAGCAATGAGCAGTTCTTC.